The rows below give T cell receptor beta chains drawn from one sample of a study of glioma-infiltrating T cells. Each CDR3 protein is one row after TCRdb ran MiXCR on the multiplex PCR reads. Among approximately 110,000 distinct CDR3 sequences, around 23% were seen once, and the ten largest hold about 15%. Sequenced: glioma tissue, nonneoplastic brain tissue, or PBMCs (not recorded which). The origin of the receptors is a human donor with low-grade glioma or glioblastoma, undergoing nonglioma brain surgery, or in good health (not recorded which). The CDR3 runs from the conserved cysteine through the conserved F or W. The D gene is left open where the match is weak. Some rows have no size entry. The others give once, few or many, or a class for an expanded clone.

V	size	D	J	DNA	CDR3
TRBV7-6	few	TRBD2	TRBJ2-1	TGTGCCAGCGGCCCCGGGACTATCCTCTCCTACAATGAGCAGTTCTTC	CASGPGTILSYNEQFF
TRBV5-4	.	.	TRBJ2-7	TGTGCCAGCAGCCCCACTGGGGACCCCTACGAGCAGTACTTC	CASSPTGDPYEQYF
TRBV28	many	TRBD1	TRBJ2-5	TGTGCCAGCAGCCATGGGACAGTACTGAAAGAGACCCAGTACTTC	CASSHGTVLKETQYF
TRBV4-3	many	.	TRBJ1-5	TGCGCCAGCAGCCAAGATCACCAGGGCGGGTTGCAGCCCCAGCATTTT	CASSQDHQGGLQPQHF
TRBV2	.	TRBD1	TRBJ2-7	TGTGCCAGTCGGACAGGGCGAGGATACGAGCAGTACTTC	CASRTGRGYEQYF
TRBV20-1	.	.	TRBJ2-7	TGCCGTGCTCGCGCTCGGCGGGCCCGCTCCTCCGCGCCGTCCTTC	CRARARRARSSAPSF
TRBV5-1	few	.	TRBJ2-5	TGCGCCAGCAGCTTGTTTGGTGATCAAGAGACCCAGTACTTC	CASSLFGDQETQYF
TRBV28	many	.	TRBJ1-2	TGTGCCAGCAGTTTATTTCAGGCTAACTATGGCTACACCTTC	CASSLFQANYGYTF
TRBV19	many	TRBD1	TRBJ1-2	TGTGCCAGTAGTATACCGGGACAGCTAGATCGGCGTTATGGCTACACCTTC	CASSIPGQLDRRYGYTF
TRBV12-3/TRBV12-4	many	TRBD1	TRBJ2-7	TGTGCCAGCAGTTTAGCCCGGACAGGGCCTGACGAGCAGTACTTC	CASSLARTGPDEQYF
TRBV29-1	many	.	TRBJ2-5	TGCAGCGTTGAGTCTTCCGGTGGAGAGACCCAGTACTTC	CSVESSGGETQYF
TRBV29-1	.	TRBD1	TRBJ2-7	TGCAGCGTAAAGGGACAGAGTCTTTACGAGCAGTACTTC	CSVKGQSLYEQYF
TRBV18	many	TRBD1	TRBJ2-3	TGTGCCAGCTCACCACCGCGGACAGGAAGAAACACAGATACGCAGTATTTT	CASSPPRTGRNTDTQYF
TRBV20-1	many	TRBD2	TRBJ2-7	TGCAGTGCTAATAGGGCTAGCGGATACGAGCAGTACTTC	CSANRASGYEQYF
TRBV5-4	.	.	TRBJ1-3	TGTGCCAGCAGCCATGACATATCTGGAAACACCATATATTTT	CASSHDISGNTIYF
TRBV29-1	.	.	TRBJ2-3	TGCAGCCTTGCCCAGGGGGGCACAGCAGATACGCAGTATTTT	CSLAQGGTADTQYF
TRBV6-1	many	.	TRBJ2-7	TGTGCCAGCAGGAACAGGGAGAGGGACGAGCAGTACTTC	CASRNRERDEQYF
TRBV19	.	.	TRBJ2-1	TGTGCCAGTCGGGACCATCCCAGCTCCTACAATGAGCAGTTCTTC	CASRDHPSSYNEQFF
TRBV28	many	TRBD2	TRBJ2-7	TGTGCCAGCAGCCGGACTAGCCCCTACGAGCAGTACTTC	CASSRTSPYEQYF
TRBV2	.	.	TRBJ2-7	TGTGCCCGCACTCTGACCGACAGCTACGAGCCGTCCTTC	CARTLTDSYEPSF
TRBV6-1	many	.	TRBJ2-1	TGTGCCAGCACGGCGGGTGGCGGGGATGAGCAGTTCTTC	CASTAGGGDEQFF
TRBV7-8	many	TRBD2	TRBJ2-2	TGTGCCAGCAGCTTAAGACTAGCGGGATTCGATACCGGGGAGCTGTTTTTT	CASSLRLAGFDTGELFF
TRBV20-1	.	TRBD1	TRBJ1-5	TGCAGTGCTATGGGGGGAGACAGGGACAATCAGCCCCAGCATTTT	CSAMGGDRDNQPQHF
TRBV5-4	few	.	TRBJ2-7	TGTGCCAGCAGCTTAGACACAGGGAACGAGCAGTACTTC	CASSLDTGNEQYF
TRBV10-3	few	TRBD2	TRBJ2-1	TGTGCCATCAGTGAGCTGGTAGGCGGGAGGGCCATTGAGCAGTTCTTC	CAISELVGGRAIEQFF
TRBV7-8	many	.	TRBJ1-1	TGTGCCAGCAGCTCCGTCACAATGAACACTGAAGCTTTCTTT	CASSSVTMNTEAFF
TRBV29-1	few	.	TRBJ1-2	TGCAGCGTTGAGTTGCATAACTATGGCTACACCTTC	CSVELHNYGYTF
TRBV20-1	.	.	TRBJ2-4	TGCAGTGCTAAACCATTGGGCAAAAACATTCAGTACTTC	CSAKPLGKNIQYF
TRBV27	many	.	TRBJ2-1	TGTGCCAGCAGTCAAAGAGGACAAGTTGATGAGCAGTTCTTC	CASSQRGQVDEQFF
TRBV3-1	many	TRBD1	TRBJ1-2	TGTGCCAGCAGCCAACGGGACAGGGCGTATGGCTACACCTTC	CASSQRDRAYGYTF
TRBV4-1	many	.	TRBJ2-7	TGCGCCAGCAGCCAAGAACAGGAGTCCTACGAGCAGTACTTC	CASSQEQESYEQYF